The 29 T cell receptor beta chains below were found in one sample sequenced in a study of T cells in Graves' hyperthyroidism and ophthalmopathy. Template material for amplifying TCR beta CDR3 regions consisted of RNA transcripts. During a first-round RT-PCR of the TCR CDR3, the HTBI primer set was used. TCRdb reprocessed the multiplex PCR reads via MiXCR and lists one record per CDR3 protein. The table shows more than 350,000 distinct CDR3 sequences, with roughly 15% occurring only once. Sequenced input: blood. The receptors here all came from a woman aged 55-70 years with Graves' ophthalmopathy.

This clonotype was seen ten or more times. The J gene is TRBJ2-5, the V gene TRBV7-9, with D maybe TRBD1 (6 bases). Trimming removed 5 bases from V and 1 base from J, with 14 bases in between. Germline V gene lookup returns CDR1 SEHNR and CDR2 FQNEAQ (reference sequence). This CDR3 contains 15 residues. The CDR3 DNA reads as TGTGCCAGCAGCCCTCGGGACACCACCCAAGAGACCCAGTACTTC. Translated: CASSPRDTTQETQYF.

V usage is TRBV27 and J usage is TRBJ1-1; 7 bases align to TRBD1. This CDR3 is 14 amino acids long. Looked up from germline, CDR1 is MNHEY and CDR2 is SMNVEV (reference sequence). Trimming at V came to 5 bases and at J to 1 base, leaving 4 bases not matched to a gene. The CDR3 DNA reads TGTGCCAGCAGTCTGCGGGACAGGAACACTGAAGCTTTCTTT. This codes for CASSLRDRNTEAFF.

The chain uses TRBV20-1 and TRBJ2-3; perhaps TRBD2 as D (5 bases). Germline V gene lookup returns CDR1 DFQATT and CDR2 SNEGSKA (reference sequence). The CDR3 covers 14 residues. Between the trimmed V and J ends, which lost 6 bases and 0 bases, there was a span of 13 bases. In DNA form, the CDR3 reads TGCAGTGCCCCCCCCCGGACTAGCACAGATACGCAGTATTTT. Translation gives CSAPPRTSTDTQYF.

This clonotype showed up just a few times. The chain has TRBV19 and TRBJ2-7, with no clear D. This CDR3 contains 14 residues. Germline CDR1 and CDR2: LNHDA and SQIVND (reference sequence). Trimming took off 6 bases at V and 0 bases at J, with 12 bases between the two ends. The DNA of the CDR3 is TGTGCCAGTAGAGTTAACACGGGCTCCTACGAGCAGTACTTC. Amino acids: CASRVNTGSYEQYF.

This clonotype appeared many times. For the CDR3, the DNA is TGTGCCTGGAGCAGACAGGTGGGGGCAGATACGCAGTATTTT. Amino acid sequence: CAWSRQVGADTQYF. The rearrangement links TRBV30 to TRBJ2-3, with D perhaps matching TRBD1 (6 bases). CDR1 is GTSNPN, CDR2 SVGIG, per germline (reference sequence). The CDR3 is 14 residues long. Deletions cut 3 bases from V and 4 bases from J, with 14 bases between.

There are many counts of this clonotype. This rearrangement joins TRBV28 to TRBJ1-4; no firm D call. The CDR3 is made up of 16 amino acids. Germline loops: CDR1 MDHEN, CDR2 SYDVKM. V shed 2 bases and J shed 3 bases, with 13 bases lying between them. The CDR3 bases are TGTGCCAGCAGTTTAAGAGGGTTTGTGGCTAATGAAAAACTGTTTTTT. This codes for CASSLRGFVANEKLFF. Combining the CDR3 with reference TRBV28 and TRBJ1-4 gives the whole variable domain DVKVTQSSRYLVKRTGEKVFLECVQDMDHENMFWYRQDPGLGLRLIYFSYDVKMKEKGDIPEGYSVSREKKERFSLILESASTNQTSMYLCASSLRGFVANEKLFFGSGTQLSVL.

This clonotype was recorded many times. This chain connects TRBV12-3 or TRBV12-4 to TRBJ2-5; TRBD2 matches 10 bases. V shed 7 bases and J 2 bases; nucleotides not matched to a gene: 19. The CDR3 has 19 residues. CDR3 in DNA: TGTGCCAGCACCGCACCTCAAGGGCTAGCGGGAGTTGTTCAAGAGACCCAGTACTTC. Encoded protein: CASTAPQGLAGVVQETQYF.

This clonotype was seen many times. The rearrangement joins TRBV6-2 or TRBV6-3 to TRBJ1-5, with a weak D call TRBD1 (5 bases). Germline V gene data show CDR1 as MNHEY and CDR2 as SVGEGT. CDR3 length equals 15 residues. V dropped 2 bases and J dropped 2 bases, with 10 bases sitting between them. The CDR3 nucleotides read TGTGCCAGCAGTTACCAGGGCAGGGGCAATCAGCCCCAGCATTTT. Amino acid sequence: CASSYQGRGNQPQHF.

This clonotype was counted ten times or more. This chain connects TRBV5-1 to TRBJ1-2; D gene ambiguous. Trimming cost V 4 bases and J 2 bases, with 12 bases left between them. There are 14 residues in the CDR3. Per germline, CDR1 SGHRS and CDR2 YFSETQ. CDR3 in DNA: TGCGCCAGCAGCCCCCGGACTGAGAACTATGGCTACACCTTC. This codes for CASSPRTENYGYTF.

This clonotype was detected only a few times. The genes are TRBV7-9 and TRBJ2-2; D unclear. Per the germline V gene, CDR1 is SEHNR and CDR2 is FQNEAQ (reference sequence). This CDR3 is 14 amino acids long. The V end lost 5 bases, the J end lost 6 bases, and 13 bases lay between the germline ends. DNA of the CDR3: TGTGCCAGCAGCCTACCTGCAATAGCCGGGGAGCTGTTTTTT. Its translation is CASSLPAIAGELFF.

This clonotype was seen at least ten times. The gene calls are TRBV12-3 or TRBV12-4 and TRBJ2-1; D not resolved. V was pared by 3 bases and J by 5 bases, with 8 bases between. CDR3 length: 13 residues. The DNA of the CDR3 is TGTGCCAGCAGTTTCGAGAGAAACAATGAGCAGTTCTTC. As protein: CASSFERNNEQFF.

This clonotype was seen repeatedly, ten times or more. V is TRBV7-9 and J is TRBJ2-7; 7 bases align to TRBD1. The ends lost 3 bases at V and 2 bases at J; junction bases unmatched: 4. Germline lookup yields CDR1 SEHNR and CDR2 FQNEAQ (reference sequence). This CDR3 has 14 amino acids. DNA for the CDR3: TGTGCCAGCAGCTTGAACAGGGGTACCTACGAGCAGTACTTC. Translation: CASSLNRGTYEQYF. The whole variable domain, filled in from reference TRBV7-9 and TRBJ2-7, reads DTGVSQNPRHKITKRGQNVTFRCDPISEHNRLYWYRQTLGQGPEFLTYFQNEAQLEKSRLLSDRFSAERPKGSFSTLEIQRTEQGDSAMYLCASSLNRGTYEQYFGPGTRLTVT.

The rearrangement links TRBV20-1 to TRBJ2-1, with D perhaps TRBD1 or TRBD2 (5 bases each). Trimming shortened V by 1 base and J by 4 bases, and 14 bases separated the two germline ends. Germline V lookup: CDR1 DFQATT, CDR2 SNEGSKA (reference sequence). This CDR3 spans 15 amino acids. CDR3: CSARASRDGYNEQFF. The CDR3 DNA follows: TGCAGTGCTAGAGCTTCCCGGGACGGGTACAATGAGCAGTTCTTC.

Comments on this clonotype: This could be a read error, since a much larger clone is one nucleotide away. CDR3 sequence: CAIRQGATTDTQYF. CDR3 in DNA: TGTGCCATCAGGCAGGGAGCTACCACAGATACGCAGTATTTT. The gene calls are TRBV10-3 and TRBJ2-3; D may be TRBD1 or TRBD2 (5 bases each). V lost 6 bases and J 2 bases, leaving 12 bases between the germline ends. The germline V gene has CDR1 ENHRY and CDR2 SYGVKD. The length of the CDR3 is 14 residues.

Many counts were recorded for this clonotype. The chain has TRBV20-1 and TRBJ2-1, with D maybe TRBD2 (5 bases). The CDR3 runs 16 residues. The V and J ends lost 0 bases and 5 bases respectively, with 17 bases between them. Germline loops: CDR1 DFQATT, CDR2 SNEGSKA (reference sequence). The CDR3 spells CSARDPGKSIDNEQFF. The CDR3 bases are TGCAGTGCTAGAGACCCCGGGAAATCTATAGACAATGAGCAGTTCTTC.

This clonotype occurred a few times. The V call is TRBV20-1, the J call TRBJ2-1; 9 bases are shared with TRBD1. This CDR3 has 15 amino acids. J was trimmed by 2 bases and V by 0 bases; bases with no gene match: 2. CDR1 and CDR2 (germline): DFQATT, SNEGSKA (reference sequence). In nucleotides, the CDR3 is TGCAGTGCTAGAGATCGGACAGGGGCCTACAATGAGCAGTTCTTC. Encoded protein: CSARDRTGAYNEQFF.

This clonotype was found many times. The gene calls are TRBV11-2 and TRBJ2-1, with 9 bases matching TRBD1. The CDR3 has 14 amino acids. The ends lost 1 base at V and 6 bases at J; junction bases unmatched: 1. Germline lookup yields CDR1 SGHAT and CDR2 FQNNGV. As DNA, the CDR3 is TGTGCCAGCAGCTTAGGGACAGGGGTCAATGAGCAGTTCTTC. This sequence encodes CASSLGTGVNEQFF.

This clonotype came up many times. This sequence joins TRBV6-1 and TRBJ2-5, with D perhaps matching TRBD1 (5 bases). The CDR3 is made up of 13 amino acids. Germline V gene data show CDR1 as MNHNS and CDR2 as SASEGT. V shed 3 bases and J shed 5 bases, with 10 bases lying between them. CDR3 in DNA: TGTGCCAGCAGTGACAGGGTGCGGGAGACCCAGTACTTC. This gives the protein CASSDRVRETQYF.

The table lists this clonotype with many counts. The gene calls are TRBV6-2 or TRBV6-3 and TRBJ2-3, with D maybe TRBD1 (8 bases). V gave up 4 bases and J gave up 5 bases, with 16 bases separating them. The CDR3 runs to 15 residues. CDR1 and CDR2 from the germline V gene are MNHEY and SVGEGT. CDR3 nucleotide sequence: TGTGCCAGCAGTTCCCTGGACAGGGAGGGAGATACGCAGTATTTT. Translating gives CASSSLDREGDTQYF.

The chain combines TRBV10-1 with TRBJ2-1; 8 bases are shared with TRBD1. The V gene end was trimmed by 5 bases and the J gene end by 12 bases; junction bases not matched to a gene: 6. Germline V lookup: CDR1 WNHNN, CDR2 SYGVQD (reference sequence). The CDR3 is 12 residues long. As DNA, the CDR3 is TGCGCCAGCAGTCTAGACAGGGGCGCGCAGTTCTTC. Its translation is CASSLDRGAQFF.

This clonotype has just a few counts. This could be a read error, since a much larger clone is one nucleotide away. Since no conserved phenylalanine or tryptophan closes the CDR3, a read error is the likely cause. The chain links TRBV30 to TRBJ2-2; D is tentatively TRBD1 or TRBD2 (5 bases each). V was pared by 4 bases and J by 0 bases, with 12 bases between. Germline V CDR1 and CDR2: GTSNPN, SVGIG (reference sequence). CDR3 size: 15 residues. CDR3 sequence reads: CAWKWGIANTGELFL. The CDR3 nucleotides read TGTGCCTGGAAATGGGGGATTGCGAACACCGGGGAGCTGTTTCTT.

This clonotype came up many times. The chain employs TRBV5-1 and TRBJ2-3; no clear D. Trimming took 0 bases from V and 3 from J, leaving 8 bases between them. Germline loops: CDR1 SGHRS, CDR2 YFSETQ. The CDR3 length is 14 residues. The CDR3 nucleotides read TGCGCCAGCAGCTTGGCGGGCGAGACAGATACGCAGTATTTT. This sequence encodes CASSLAGETDTQYF.

In DNA, the CDR3 is TGCGCCAGCGGGTTCAACGCGAACACCGGGGAGCTGTTTTTT. This gives the protein CASGFNANTGELFF. This sequence joins TRBV5-1 and TRBJ2-2; D uncertain. CDR1 is SGHRS, CDR2 YFSETQ, per germline. V lost 7 bases to trimming and J lost 0 bases, with 10 bases between them. The CDR3 covers 14 residues.

This clonotype was counted at least ten times. This chain links TRBV19 with TRBJ2-1; no clear D. V lost 3 bases and J lost 0, with 12 bases in between. Germline CDR1 reads LNHDA; CDR2 reads SQIVND (reference sequence). The CDR3 has 16 amino acids. CDR3 sequence reads: CASSIPPVSSYNEQFF. For the CDR3, the DNA is TGTGCCAGTAGTATCCCCCCCGTAAGCTCCTACAATGAGCAGTTCTTC. Supplemented by reference TRBV19 and TRBJ2-1, the full variable domain reads DGGITQSPKYLFRKEGQNVTLSCEQNLNHDAMYWYRQDPGQGLRLIYYSQIVNDFQKGDIAEGYSVSREKKESFPLTVTSAQKNPTAFYLCASSIPPVSSYNEQFFGPGTRLTVL.

In this sample, this clonotype turned up a few times. This CDR3 reads CASRATRGLNTGELFF. For the CDR3, the DNA is TGTGCCAGCAGGGCGACCCGGGGCCTCAACACCGGGGAGCTGTTTTTT. The chain combines TRBV12-3 or TRBV12-4 with TRBJ2-2; D may be TRBD1 or TRBD2 (5 bases each). CDR3 length: 16 residues. With 6 bases removed from V and 2 bases from J, the gap between germline ends came to 16 bases.

The chain combines TRBV5-1 with TRBJ2-3; 11 nucleotides line up with TRBD2. CDR1 and CDR2 (germline): SGHRS, YFSETQ. Trimming removed 0 bases from V and 6 bases from J; junction bases left unmatched: 12. CDR3 length: 18 amino acids. This CDR3 is CASSLALVLAGGRDTQYF. CDR3 bases: TGCGCCAGCAGCTTGGCCCTTGTCCTAGCGGGAGGCCGGGATACGCAGTATTTT.

This rearrangement joins TRBV28 to TRBJ2-2, with D unclear. Trimming left V 7 bases short and J 3 bases short, with 6 bases between. Germline lookup yields CDR1 MDHEN and CDR2 SYDVKM. The CDR3 runs to 12 residues. The CDR3 loop reads CASNRDTGELFF. Written as DNA, the CDR3 is TGTGCCAGCAATCGGGACACCGGGGAGCTGTTTTTT. Full variable domain (remainder filled in from reference TRBV28 and TRBJ2-2): DVKVTQSSRYLVKRTGEKVFLECVQDMDHENMFWYRQDPGLGLRLIYFSYDVKMKEKGDIPEGYSVSREKKERFSLILESASTNQTSMYLCASNRDTGELFFGEGSRLTVL.

This clonotype has a count of ten or more. The J gene is TRBJ2-5, the V gene TRBV11-2; TRBD2 matches 10 bases. The CDR3 totals 15 residues. Germline CDR1 and CDR2: SGHAT and FQNNGV. J gave up 6 bases and V 1 base, and 5 bases lay outside the gene matches. The CDR3 DNA follows: TGTGCCAGCAGCTTAGTCCTAGCGGGAGTGCAGACCCAGTACTTC. It translates to CASSLVLAGVQTQYF.

This chain joins TRBV18 and TRBJ2-6; perhaps TRBD2 as D (5 bases). The CDR3 has 16 amino acids. Per germline, CDR1 KGHSH and CDR2 LQKENI. Trimming pared 6 bases from V and 0 bases from J, leaving 12 bases between. The CDR3 here is CASSPDGLSGANVLTF. The CDR3 nucleotides are TGTGCCAGCTCCCCGGACGGACTCTCTGGGGCCAACGTCCTGACTTTC.